The T cell receptor (beta chain) described here comes from a study of a mutant IDH1 vaccine in newly diagnosed glioma. Study details: Treated patients had a mean age of about 37 years and a sex split that was approximately 62% male and 37.5% female. Every participant had undergone radiotherapy, temozolomide, or both before, and most underwent both.

This clone has more than one count but fewer than ten. Its antigen is unknown. Study-wide findings and caveats: Changes in top peripheral clonotypes did not appear linked to pseudoprogression.

The CDR3 is 13 residues long. The ends lost 6 bases at V and 4 bases at J; junction bases unmatched: 1. Germline V gene sequence: CDR1 MGHRA, CDR2 YSYEKL. This sample's time point: baseline, week 1 (first vaccination visit). Treatment given: pre-vaccination baseline after standard-of-care therapy. Each astrocytoma in the donors was new, WHO grade 3 or 4, IDH1-mutant and ATRX-lost. Assay used: immunoSEQ multiplex PCR; TCRdb lists only in-frame clones, some missing. The data contain tens of thousands of clones, almost 85% of them singletons. The sample in question was PBMCs, obtained from a glioma patient treated with radiotherapy, temozolomide or both. V gene TRBV4-1 combines with J gene TRBJ1-5; 9 bases map to TRBD1. The clonotype was recovered from a man aged 30 to 39 with glioma. The CDR3 region has the DNA TGCGCCAGCAGAGGGACAGGGAATCAGCCCCAGCATTTT. Its protein is CASRGTGNQPQHF.